Listed below are T cell receptor beta chains from one sample, sequenced in a study of blood T cell repertoires in COVID-19. Repertoires were generated with immunoSEQ multiplex PCR, while TCRdb's copy carries only in-frame clones and drops some. The table has 100,000 to 150,000 clones, over 60% seen once. Input material: peripheral blood. Receptors originate from a woman in her 70s with acute or convalescent COVID-19. Both conserved end residues are part of each CDR3. A D gene is named only where the DNA matches it firmly. The size entry is marked missing in some rows and otherwise reads once, few, many or a size class.

j_call d_call v_call clone_size cdr3_nt cdr3_aa
TRBJ1-1 NA TRBV12-5 NA TGTGCTAGTGGTTTCGCAGGGCCGAGGAGTGAAGCTTTCTTT CASGFAGPRSEAFF
TRBJ1-1 NA TRBV29-1 NA TGCAGCGTCACGACAGCGGGCTATGCTGAAGCTTTCTTT CSVTTAGYAEAFF
TRBJ2-7 NA TRBV18 few TGTGCCAGCTCACCGGGACAAATCTACGAGCAGTACTTC CASSPGQIYEQYF
TRBJ2-5 NA TRBV5-1 NA TGCGCCAGCAGCTTGGACAGGGAAGAGACCCAGTACTTC CASSLDREETQYF
TRBJ2-1 TRBD2 TRBV11-2 NA TGTGCCAGCAGCGGTATGGACGGGAGGAATGAGCAGTTCTTC CASSGMDGRNEQFF
TRBJ2-7 NA TRBV29-1 NA TGCAGCGTTGAAGCCGCAGAAATCACCTACGAGCAGTACTTC CSVEAAEITYEQYF
TRBJ2-1 TRBD2 TRBV6-5 NA TGTGCCAGCAAACTAGCGGACGAATACAATGAGCAGTTCTTC CASKLADEYNEQFF
TRBJ1-6 TRBD1 TRBV6-5 few TGTGCCAGCGCGGGGACAGGGAAATCACCCCTCCACTTT CASAGTGKSPLHF
TRBJ1-1 TRBD1 TRBV7-9 once TGTGCCAGCAGCTTCCGGGACAGGGGCACTGAAGCTTTCTTT CASSFRDRGTEAFF
TRBJ2-3 NA TRBV6-1 NA TGTGCCAGCAGTGAAAACCAGGTGTGGTCCACAGATACGCAGTATTTT CASSENQVWSTDTQYF
TRBJ2-5 TRBD2 TRBV5-4 NA TGTGCCAGCAGCTCCGGACTAGCGGGAATCGAGACCCAGTACTTC CASSSGLAGIETQYF
TRBJ1-2 NA TRBV10-3 few TGTGCCATCAACCCGAACAGGGACCGCCATGGCTACACCTTC CAINPNRDRHGYTF
TRBJ1-2 NA TRBV27 NA TGTGCCAGCAGTCCGCTGCCAGGGCCCACTAACTATGGCTACACCTTC CASSPLPGPTNYGYTF
TRBJ2-7 TRBD2 TRBV27 NA TGTGCCAGCAGTGCCCCAGGGGCGCGGGGGGGATTCTACGAGCAGTACTTC CASSAPGARGGFYEQYF